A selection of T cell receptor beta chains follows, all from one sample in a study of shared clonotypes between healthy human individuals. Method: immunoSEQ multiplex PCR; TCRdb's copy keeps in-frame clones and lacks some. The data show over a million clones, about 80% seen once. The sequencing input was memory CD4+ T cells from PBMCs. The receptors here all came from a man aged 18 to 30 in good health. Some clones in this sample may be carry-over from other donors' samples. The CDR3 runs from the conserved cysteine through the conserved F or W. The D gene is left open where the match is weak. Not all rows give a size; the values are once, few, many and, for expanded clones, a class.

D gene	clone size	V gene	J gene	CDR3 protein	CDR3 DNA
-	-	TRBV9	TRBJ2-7	CASTPGVGLPYEQYF	TGTGCCAGCACCCCCGGGGTGGGGCTACCCTACGAGCAGTACTTC
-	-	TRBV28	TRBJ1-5	CASSPSKRGGYQPQHF	TGTGCCAGCAGTCCCTCGAAGAGGGGGGGTTATCAGCCCCAGCATTTT
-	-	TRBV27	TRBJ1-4	CASTKGPLNEKLFF	TGTGCCAGCACCAAGGGACCGCTAAATGAAAAACTGTTTTTT
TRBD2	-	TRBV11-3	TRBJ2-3	CASSFAGGPDTQYF	TGTGCCAGCAGCTTCGCGGGGGGGCCAGATACGCAGTATTTT
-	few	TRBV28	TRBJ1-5	CASSLRPDQPQHF	TGTGCCAGCAGTTTGCGTCCGGACCAGCCCCAGCATTTT
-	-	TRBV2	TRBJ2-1	CASMAGPSYNEQFF	TGTGCCAGCATGGCGGGTCCCTCCTACAATGAGCAGTTCTTC
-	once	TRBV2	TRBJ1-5	CASRLSNQPQHF	TGTGCCAGCAGGTTAAGCAATCAGCCCCAGCATTTT
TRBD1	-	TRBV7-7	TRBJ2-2	CASSLGTGVAGELFF	TGTGCCAGCAGCTTAGGGACAGGGGTGGCCGGGGAGCTGTTTTTT
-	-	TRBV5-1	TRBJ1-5	CASSLDGNSNQPQHF	TGCGCCAGCAGCTTGGACGGCAACAGCAATCAGCCCCAGCATTTT
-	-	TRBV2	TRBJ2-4	CASSGGGGLRWIQYF	TGTGCCAGCAGTGGAGGTGGTGGTCTGCGGTGGATTCAGTACTTC
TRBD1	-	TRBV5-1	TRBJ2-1	CASSSGQVVDEQFF	TGCGCCAGCAGCTCCGGACAGGTAGTCGATGAGCAGTTCTTC
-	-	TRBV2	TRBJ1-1	CASSSDGTGTEAFF	TGTGCCAGCAGTTCCGACGGGACGGGGACTGAAGCTTTCTTT
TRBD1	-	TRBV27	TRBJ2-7	CASSSGDRVFYEQYF	TGTGCCAGCAGTTCGGGGGACAGGGTATTCTACGAGCAGTACTTC
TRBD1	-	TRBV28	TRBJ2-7	CASSDRPGQGPYEQYF	TGTGCCAGCAGTGACAGACCGGGACAGGGCCCCTACGAGCAGTACTTC
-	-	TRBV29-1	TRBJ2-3	CSVGGRARDTQYF	TGCAGCGTTGGGGGCAGGGCTCGGGATACGCAGTATTTT
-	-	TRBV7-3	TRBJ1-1	CASSASALNTEAFF	TGTGCCAGCAGCGCAAGCGCGCTGAACACTGAAGCTTTCTTT
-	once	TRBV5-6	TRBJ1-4	CASASEGPLWKLFF	TGTGCCAGCGCCTCGGAGGGTCCACTATGGAAACTGTTTTTT